Below, 24 T cell receptor beta chains from the same sample are listed, as sequenced in a study of T cell responses to AZD1222 COVID-19 vaccine. The table came from immunoSEQ multiplex PCR; TCRdb's copy has only in-frame clones and leaves some out. Seen here are roughly 150,000 clones, 85% to 95% observed once, and the top ten hold about 1.4%. The specimen was peripheral blood, collected on day 0 of AZD1222 vaccination. These receptors all stem from an adult in good health.

The chain has TRBV11-2 and TRBJ2-2; D perhaps matches TRBD2 (6 bases). The germline V and J ends were trimmed by 4 bases and 5 bases, with 14 bases remaining between them. The germline V gene encodes CDR1 SGHAT and CDR2 FQNNGV. This CDR3 is 15 amino acids long. DNA for the CDR3: TGTGCCAGCAGCTCCCGGGGGAGCCTAACCGGGGAGCTGTTTTTT. This encodes CASSSRGSLTGELFF. The full variable domain, completed using reference TRBV11-2 and TRBJ2-2, is EAGVAQSPRYKIIEKRQSVAFWCNPISGHATLYWYQQILGQGPKLLIQFQNNGVVDDSQLPKDRFSAERLKGVDSTLKIQPAKLEDSAVYLCASSSRGSLTGELFFGEGSRLTVL.

The rearrangement uses TRBV15 and TRBJ1-6; D remains unclear. V shed 5 bases and J shed 7 bases, with 12 bases lying between them. From germline, CDR1 is LNHNV and CDR2 YYDKDF (reference sequence). CDR3 length: 14 amino acids. The DNA for the CDR3 is TGTGCCACCAGCCTTGACCGAGGGAATTCACCCCTCCACTTT. It specifies CATSLDRGNSPLHF.

The chain is built from TRBV30 and TRBJ1-6; perhaps TRBD1 as D (5 bases). V dropped 3 bases and J dropped 15 bases, with 15 bases sitting between them. The CDR3 covers 12 residues. The germline gives CDR1 GTSNPN, CDR2 SVGIG (reference sequence). The CDR3 loop is CAWRYVRANLHF. The CDR3 region has the DNA TGTGCCTGGAGATACGTCAGGGCTAACCTCCACTTT. The complete variable domain, with remaining parts taken from reference TRBV30 and TRBJ1-6, reads SQTIHQWPATLVQPVGSPLSLECTVEGTSNPNLYWYRQAAGRGLQLLFYSVGIGQISSEVPQNLSASRPQDRQFILSSKKLLLSDSGFYLCAWRYVRANLHFGNGTRLTVT.

V and J are TRBV19 and TRBJ1-2, with D maybe TRBD1 (6 bases). In germline, CDR1 is LNHDA, CDR2 SQIVND (reference sequence). V dropped 1 base and J dropped 5 bases, with 14 bases sitting between them. CDR3 size: 15 residues. The CDR3 sequence: CASSIGPGDYYGYTF. The CDR3 DNA reads TGTGCCAGTAGTATAGGACCAGGGGACTATTATGGCTACACCTTC.

The chain couples TRBV19 to TRBJ2-2, with D unclear. Trimming removed 7 bases at V and 1 base at J, with 13 bases between. The CDR3 is 15 amino acids. Germline V gene sequence: CDR1 LNHDA, CDR2 SQIVND (reference sequence). The CDR3 region is CASIDGHMNTGELFF. Written as DNA, the CDR3 is TGTGCCAGTATTGACGGGCATATGAACACCGGGGAGCTGTTTTTT.

This chain links TRBV6-5 with TRBJ2-3; D possibly matches TRBD1 or TRBD2 (5 bases each). The CDR3 length is 13 residues. Trimming pared 11 bases from V and 4 bases from J, leaving 16 bases between. Germline V CDR1 and CDR2: MNHEY, SVGAGI. The CDR3, as DNA: TGTGCCGGGCATCAGGGAGTGGCAGATACGCAGTATTTT. Encoded protein: CAGHQGVADTQYF.

J is TRBJ1-5 and V is TRBV10-3; D is unresolved. The V end lost 5 bases, the J end lost 2 bases, and 13 bases lay between the germline ends. Germline values: CDR1 ENHRY, CDR2 SYGVKD. The CDR3 is made up of 15 amino acids. CDR3 sequence: CAISTSSEGNQPQHF. Here the CDR3 DNA reads TGTGCCATCAGTACATCCTCGGAGGGCAATCAGCCCCAGCATTTT.

This clone rates as medium-sized (0.01 to 0.1%). The J gene is TRBJ1-4, the V gene TRBV9; D remains ambiguous. CDR3 length: 15 amino acids. The germline CDR1 and CDR2 sequences are SGDLS and YYNGEE. The V end lost 0 bases, the J end lost 2 bases, and 8 bases lay between the germline ends. The DNA of the CDR3 is TGTGCCAGCAGCGTAGGTGTGGGGACTAATGAAAAACTGTTTTTT. It is translated as CASSVGVGTNEKLFF.

The V gene is TRBV6-1, the J gene TRBJ2-7, with D unclear. CDR3 length: 14 amino acids. Germline loops: CDR1 MNHNS, CDR2 SASEGT. The V end was cut by 1 base, the J end by 4 bases, with 11 bases between. The CDR3 nucleotides read TGTGCCAGCAGTGAAGTTGTAGGGAAGTACGAGCAGTACTTC. This encodes CASSEVVGKYEQYF.

The V call is TRBV28, the J call TRBJ1-4; no reliable D call. The CDR3 loop spans 14 amino acids. V lost 2 bases and J lost 5, with 9 bases in between. CDR1 and CDR2 (germline): MDHEN, SYDVKM. For the CDR3, the DNA is TGTGCCAGCAGTTTACTTCGCGTGAATGAAAAACTGTTTTTT. Amino acids: CASSLLRVNEKLFF.

The chain recombines TRBV27 with TRBJ2-7, with 13 bases matching TRBD2. Germline values: CDR1 MNHEY, CDR2 SMNVEV (reference sequence). The length of the CDR3 is 15 residues. The junction had 9 bases not matched to a gene; V was cut back by 8 bases and J by 5 bases. The CDR3 bases are TGTGCCAGCCGCCCGGGACTAGCGGGACCCAACGAGCAGTACTTC. Translating gives CASRPGLAGPNEQYF.

V is TRBV30 and J is TRBJ2-5; TRBD2 agrees at 13 bases. Trimming cost V 1 base and J 7 bases; bases outside gene matches: 6. The CDR3 loop spans 15 amino acids. In germline, CDR1 is GTSNPN, CDR2 SVGIG (reference sequence). The CDR3 reads CAWSATWTSGGTQYF. CDR3 nucleotides: TGTGCCTGGAGTGCCACCTGGACTAGCGGGGGGACCCAGTACTTC. The whole variable domain, filled in from reference TRBV30 and TRBJ2-5, reads SQTIHQWPATLVQPVGSPLSLECTVEGTSNPNLYWYRQAAGRGLQLLFYSVGIGQISSEVPQNLSASRPQDRQFILSSKKLLLSDSGFYLCAWSATWTSGGTQYFGPGTRLLVL.

This chain joins TRBV5-1 and TRBJ2-3; a possible D gene is TRBD1 (5 bases). Germline loops: CDR1 SGHRS, CDR2 YFSETQ. The CDR3 is 15 residues long. Trimming cost V 2 bases and J 2 bases, with 12 bases left between them. The CDR3 loop is CASSFTTASTDTQYF. The CDR3 DNA follows: TGCGCCAGCAGCTTTACGACAGCCTCCACAGATACGCAGTATTTT.

This chain links TRBV11-2 with TRBJ1-5; 9 nucleotides line up with TRBD1. Germline trimming cut 3 bases from V and 0 bases from J; bases unmatched to any gene: 6. The V gene's germline CDR1 is SGHAT and CDR2 FQNNGV. The CDR3 is 17 residues long. In DNA form, the CDR3 reads TGTGCCAGCAGCTTCGGGGGACAGGGATATAGCAATCAGCCCCAGCATTTT. Translation: CASSFGGQGYSNQPQHF.

The chain has TRBV7-6 and TRBJ2-1, with 7 bases that match TRBD2. This CDR3 spans 18 amino acids. Germline V lookup: CDR1 SGHVS, CDR2 FNYEAQ. V lost 4 bases and J lost 10; bases outside the gene matches: 22. The CDR3 DNA sequence: TGTGCCAGCAGCTCACTACCCCGGCTAGCGGACGTTGTGAGGGAGCAGTTCTTC. Translated: CASSSLPRLADVVREQFF.

The V and J genes are TRBV14 and TRBJ1-2; D unclear. V was cut by 0 bases and J by 7 bases, with 3 bases left in between. Germline assignment: CDR1 SGHDN and CDR2 FVKESK. The CDR3 runs to 11 residues. CDR3 sequence: CASSQEGGYTF. DNA of the CDR3: TGTGCCAGCAGCCAAGAGGGTGGCTACACCTTC.

The genes are TRBV7-2 and TRBJ1-2, with D perhaps TRBD1 (5 bases). Germline loops: CDR1 SGHTA, CDR2 FQGNSA. The length of the CDR3 is 14 residues. V was cut by 0 bases and J by 6 bases, with 11 bases left in between. The CDR3 loop reads CASSLAFQGNGYTF. CDR3 nucleotide sequence: TGTGCCAGCAGCTTAGCTTTCCAGGGCAATGGCTACACCTTC.

The rearrangement joins TRBV5-1 to TRBJ2-1; D might be TRBD2 (5 bases). Germline V CDR1 and CDR2: SGHRS, YFSETQ. V dropped 2 bases and J dropped 7 bases, with 7 bases sitting between them. The CDR3 sequence is 12 residues long. CDR3 in amino acids: CASSFTSNEQFF. DNA of the CDR3: TGCGCCAGCAGCTTCACTAGTAATGAGCAGTTCTTC.

The rearrangement uses TRBV30 and TRBJ2-3; 9 nucleotides match TRBD2. Germline V gives CDR1 GTSNPN, CDR2 SVGIG (reference sequence). The CDR3 loop spans 13 amino acids. V dropped 7 bases and J dropped 8; count of bases not matched to a gene: 10. The CDR3 DNA is TGTGCCTTGGGGACTAGCCCTCCGGGTACGCAGTATTTT. Translating gives CALGTSPPGTQYF.

This clone was picked up a small number of times. The J gene is TRBJ1-5, the V gene TRBV19, with 7 bases matching TRBD1. The CDR3 covers 18 residues. Germline V gives CDR1 LNHDA, CDR2 SQIVND (reference sequence). Trimming cost V 0 bases and J 1 base; bases outside gene matches: 9. CDR3 residues: CASSIDLGQAQSNQPQHF. DNA of the CDR3: TGTGCCAGTAGTATAGATCTAGGACAGGCCCAGAGCAATCAGCCCCAGCATTTT.

V gene TRBV6-2 or TRBV6-3 combines with J gene TRBJ1-1, with TRBD1 matching 8 bases. Germline V gives CDR1 MNHEY, CDR2 SVGEGT. V was pared by 4 bases and J by 4 bases, with 14 bases of the junction left unmatched. This CDR3 has 17 amino acids. The CDR3 here is CASSSPQLPGQATEAFF. In nucleotides, the CDR3 is TGTGCCAGCAGTTCCCCCCAATTGCCGGGACAGGCCACTGAAGCTTTCTTT.

The CDR3 DNA follows: TGTGCCAGCAGCTTGAAACGCGGCGGGAGGGCGACAGATACGCAGTATTTT. Its protein is CASSLKRGGRATDTQYF. V usage is TRBV5-4 and J usage is TRBJ2-3; the match to TRBD2 covers 9 bases. V gave up 1 base and J gave up 3 bases; unmatched junction bases: 9. The CDR3 runs to 17 residues. Germline-derived CDR1 and CDR2 are SGHNT and YYREEE (reference sequence).

The rearrangement links TRBV25-1 to TRBJ2-5; 9 nucleotides align to TRBD1. This CDR3 contains 15 residues. With 5 bases clipped from V and 5 bases from J, the junction kept 9 bases outside the gene matches. Looked up from germline, CDR1 is MGHDK and CDR2 is SYGVNS. The CDR3, as DNA: TGTGCCAGCAGTCCACAATGGGGGACAGGGGAGACCCAGTACTTC. Translated, it gives CASSPQWGTGETQYF.

The J gene is TRBJ1-2, the V gene TRBV4-3; D perhaps matches TRBD1 (5 bases). The CDR3 has 14 amino acids. Germline CDR1 is LGHNA and CDR2 is YSLEER. V was clipped by 3 bases and J by 4 bases, with 12 bases between them. The CDR3: CASSQGRPIYGYTF. DNA for the CDR3: TGCGCCAGCAGCCAGGGACGGCCCATCTATGGCTACACCTTC.